These T cell receptor beta chains were read from a single sample in a study of shared clonotypes between healthy human individuals. The method was immunoSEQ multiplex PCR; TCRdb's version includes in-frame clones alone and lacks a portion of them. The sample includes around 2,000,000 clones, roughly 94% of them seen just once. Input material: naive CD4+ T cells sorted from blood. These receptors were obtained from a man younger than 35 in good health. The CDR3 runs from the conserved cysteine through the conserved F or W. Each record gives: clone size, D gene, J gene, V gene, CDR3 DNA, CDR3 protein. D genes are given only for firm matches. A row's size may be missing; if present it is once, few, many or a size class.

. . TRBJ1-6 TRBV6-1 TGTGCCAGCAGTGTTTCAGGGGCCGGTAATTCACCCCTCCACTTT CASSVSGAGNSPLHF
. . TRBJ2-1 TRBV5-4 TGTGCCAGCAGCTTGGGTGGCTACCAGGGCGAGCAGTTCTTC CASSLGGYQGEQFF
. TRBD1 TRBJ1-5 TRBV11-2 TGTGCCAGCAGCTTAGTTCCTGGGACAGGGGGGATTAATCAGCCCCAGCATTTT CASSLVPGTGGINQPQHF
. TRBD2 TRBJ2-3 TRBV5-1 TGCGCCAGCAGCTTGGCCGGGAGTCTAGCGGGCACAGATACGCAGTATTTT CASSLAGSLAGTDTQYF
once . TRBJ2-5 TRBV5-1 TGCGCCAGCAGCTTGGAATGGGGGGGCTTGGAGACCCAGTACTTC CASSLEWGGLETQYF
. TRBD1 TRBJ2-3 TRBV5-6 TGTGCCAGCAGTCGGGACAGGGGAGGTACAGATACGCAGTATTTT CASSRDRGGTDTQYF
. . TRBJ2-2 TRBV30 TGTGCCTGGATTTCGGGGGCCAACAAGTTTACCGGGGAGCTGTTTTTT CAWISGANKFTGELFF
. . TRBJ1-4 TRBV7-2 TGTGCCAGCAGTCCCTTAACAGGGTATAATGAAAAACTGTTTTTT CASSPLTGYNEKLFF
. . TRBJ2-3 TRBV15 TGTGCCACCAGCAGAGAGAGGGGGACCTCTGGCGCAGATACGCAGTATTTT CATSRERGTSGADTQYF
. . TRBJ1-4 TRBV4-1 TGCGCCAGCAGCCAAGCCCCCCCCGGGGGCAATGAAAAACTGTTTTTT CASSQAPPGGNEKLFF
. TRBD2 TRBJ2-3 TRBV19 TGTGCCAGTAGTATCGGGGGGGCCCCAGATACGCAGTATTTT CASSIGGAPDTQYF
. TRBD1 TRBJ1-4 TRBV18 TGTGCCAGCTCACCACAGGCAGGGGGCAGTGAAAAACTGTTTTTT CASSPQAGGSEKLFF
. . TRBJ1-2 TRBV7-9 TGTGCCAGCAGCCCAGCCGGGCCCCACTATGGCTACACCTTC CASSPAGPHYGYTF
many . TRBJ1-6 TRBV18 TGTGCCAGCTCATCTCTAGAGCAGGACGGAAGATATAATTCACCCCTCCACTTT CASSSLEQDGRYNSPLHF
. . TRBJ2-7 TRBV27 TGTGCCAGCAGTTTAATTAAAGGGCAGTACTTC CASSLIKGQYF
once . TRBJ2-1 TRBV9 TGTGCCAGCAGCGTGGGGCTCGTCAATGAGCAGTTCTTC CASSVGLVNEQFF
. . TRBJ2-1 TRBV9 TGTGCCAGCAGCGTAAGGGCGGCGCACTACAATGAGCAGTTCTTC CASSVRAAHYNEQFF
. TRBD2 TRBJ2-3 TRBV2 TGTGCCAGCAGTGGACTAGCGGGATTGTTGGATACGCAGTATTTT CASSGLAGLLDTQYF
. . TRBJ2-3 TRBV11-2 TGTGCCAGCAGCTTACTAGACTTGCTTAGCACAGATACGCAGTATTTT CASSLLDLLSTDTQYF
. . TRBJ2-3 TRBV7-9 TGTGCCAGCAGCCAGGTCGGGCGGGGCCGCACAGATACGCAGTATTTT CASSQVGRGRTDTQYF
. . TRBJ2-3 TRBV5-4 TGTGCCAGCAGCTCCCATGAGACAGATACGCAGTATTTT CASSSHETDTQYF
. . TRBJ1-3 TRBV4-1 TGCGCCAGCAGCCGGGCCGGGACAACAACCTCTGGAAACACCATATATTTT CASSRAGTTTSGNTIYF